This T cell receptor (beta chain) appears in the sequencing data of a study of CD8+CD57+ T cells in acquired aplastic anemia. Concerning this clonotype: Its target is unknown.

The authors sequenced patients whose flow cytometry had shown CD8+CD57+ cell expansion. V was pared by 3 bases and J by 2 bases, with 6 bases of the junction left unmatched. This CDR3 region has 15 residues. Per the germline V gene, CDR1 is WNHNN and CDR2 is SYGVQD (reference sequence). According to the study, genomic DNA was the template for TCR beta VDJ and CDR3 profiling. One entry per CDR3 protein, called by TCRdb with MiXCR from the reads. This table has some 160,000 distinct CDR3 sequences, around half appearing once. Study-wide findings and caveats: Overlap between patients and controls comprised 25 to 35 CD8+ CDR3 sequences.

The rearrangement links TRBV10-1 to TRBJ1-1; 7 bases line up with TRBD1. Sequencing used sorted CD4+, CD8+, or CD8+CD57+ T cells (not recorded which) from PBMCs. The TCR was taken from a human donor with aplastic anemia. The CDR3 region is CASSDLGQLNTEAFF. The CDR3 DNA reads TGCGCCAGCAGTGACCTGGGACAGCTAAACACTGAAGCTTTCTTT.